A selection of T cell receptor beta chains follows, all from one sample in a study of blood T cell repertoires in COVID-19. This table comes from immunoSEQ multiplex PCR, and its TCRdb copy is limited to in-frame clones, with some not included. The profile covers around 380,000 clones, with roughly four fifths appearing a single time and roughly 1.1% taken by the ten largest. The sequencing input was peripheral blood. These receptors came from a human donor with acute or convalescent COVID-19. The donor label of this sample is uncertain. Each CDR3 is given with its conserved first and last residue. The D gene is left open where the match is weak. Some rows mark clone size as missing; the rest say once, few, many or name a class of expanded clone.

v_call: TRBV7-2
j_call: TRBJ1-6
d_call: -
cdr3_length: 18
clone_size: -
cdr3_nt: TGTGCCAGCAGCACCCGGGAGGGCAGGAGCTCCTATAATTCACCCCTCCACTTT
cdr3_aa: CASSTREGRSSYNSPLHF

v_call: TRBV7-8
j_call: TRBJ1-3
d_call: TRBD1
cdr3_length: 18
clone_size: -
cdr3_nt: TGTGCCAGCAGCCATACCGGGACAGGCTTTATTCCTGGAAACACCATATATTTT
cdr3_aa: CASSHTGTGFIPGNTIYF

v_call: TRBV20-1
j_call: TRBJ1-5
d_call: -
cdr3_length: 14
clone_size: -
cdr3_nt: TGCAGTGCTAGTGGAGGTGCCAACAATCAGCCCCAGCATTTT
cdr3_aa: CSASGGANNQPQHF

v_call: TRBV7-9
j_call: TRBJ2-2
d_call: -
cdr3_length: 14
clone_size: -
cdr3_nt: TGTGCCAGCAGCCTCCGGGGGACGGCCGGGGAGCTGTTTTTT
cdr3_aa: CASSLRGTAGELFF

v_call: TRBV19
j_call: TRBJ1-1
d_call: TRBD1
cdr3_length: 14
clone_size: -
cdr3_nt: TGTGCCACAGGGGGAGACAGGGCGAACACTGAAGCTTTCTTT
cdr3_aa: CATGGDRANTEAFF

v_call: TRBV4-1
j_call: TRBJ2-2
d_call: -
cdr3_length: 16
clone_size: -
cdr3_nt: TGCGCCAGCAGCCGACGTACAGTTTTGAACACCGGGGAGCTGTTTTTT
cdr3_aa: CASSRRTVLNTGELFF

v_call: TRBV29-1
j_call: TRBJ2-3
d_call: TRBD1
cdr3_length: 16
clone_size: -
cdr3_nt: TGCAGCGTTGAAGATGACAGGGGGCAAGGCACAGATACGCAGTATTTT
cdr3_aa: CSVEDDRGQGTDTQYF

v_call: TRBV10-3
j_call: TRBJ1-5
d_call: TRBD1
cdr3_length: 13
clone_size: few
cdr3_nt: TGTGCCATCCGACAGGGGGGCAATCAGCCCCAGCATTTT
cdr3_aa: CAIRQGGNQPQHF

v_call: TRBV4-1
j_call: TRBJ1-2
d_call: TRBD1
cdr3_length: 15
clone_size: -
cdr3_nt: TGCGCCAGCAGACCGGGGGAGGACAGGGATTATGGCTACACCTTC
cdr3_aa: CASRPGEDRDYGYTF

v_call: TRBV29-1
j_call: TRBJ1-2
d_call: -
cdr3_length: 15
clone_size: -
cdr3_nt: TGCAGCGTACCTCGCCAGCAGGGCTCTAACTATGGCTACACCTTC
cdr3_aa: CSVPRQQGSNYGYTF

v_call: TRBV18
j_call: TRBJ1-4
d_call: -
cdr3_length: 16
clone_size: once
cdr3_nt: TGTGCCAGCTCACCAGGTGTTGGGACTACTAATGAAAAACTGTTTTTT
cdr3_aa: CASSPGVGTTNEKLFF

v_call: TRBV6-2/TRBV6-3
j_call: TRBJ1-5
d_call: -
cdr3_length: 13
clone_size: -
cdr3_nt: TGTGCCAGCAGTTGGGGCAGAAATCAGCCCCAGCATTTT
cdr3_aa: CASSWGRNQPQHF

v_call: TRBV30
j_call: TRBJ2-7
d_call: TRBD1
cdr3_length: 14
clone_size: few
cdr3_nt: TGTGCCTCAGAAGAACCGGGACAGAACTACGAGCAGTACTTC
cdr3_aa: CASEEPGQNYEQYF

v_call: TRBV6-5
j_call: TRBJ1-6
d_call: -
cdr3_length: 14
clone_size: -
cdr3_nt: TGTGCCAGCAGTTACGCGATTTCGTATTCACCCCTCCACTTT
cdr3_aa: CASSYAISYSPLHF

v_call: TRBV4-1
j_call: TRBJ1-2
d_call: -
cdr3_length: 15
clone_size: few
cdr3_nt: TGCGCCAGCAGCCAGGACACCGCAGGAAACTATGGCTACACCTTC
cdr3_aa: CASSQDTAGNYGYTF

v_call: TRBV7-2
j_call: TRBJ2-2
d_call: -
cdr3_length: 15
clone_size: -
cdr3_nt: TGTGCCAGCAGCTTAGCGTCGGGTGGGACCGGGGAGCTGTTTTTT
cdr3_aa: CASSLASGGTGELFF

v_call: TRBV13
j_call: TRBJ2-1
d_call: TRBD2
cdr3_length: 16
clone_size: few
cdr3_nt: TGTGCCAGCAGCCCACCCGGGACTAGCGGACACAATGAGCAGTTCTTC
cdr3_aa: CASSPPGTSGHNEQFF

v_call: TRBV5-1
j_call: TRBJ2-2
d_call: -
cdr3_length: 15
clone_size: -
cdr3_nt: TGCGCCAGCAGCATCGGACAGCCGAACACCGGGGAGCTGTTTTTT
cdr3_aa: CASSIGQPNTGELFF

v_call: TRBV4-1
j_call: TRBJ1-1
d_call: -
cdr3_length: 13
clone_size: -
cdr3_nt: TGCGCCAGCAGCCAGCTACAGGGAAGGGAAGCTTTCTTT
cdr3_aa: CASSQLQGREAFF

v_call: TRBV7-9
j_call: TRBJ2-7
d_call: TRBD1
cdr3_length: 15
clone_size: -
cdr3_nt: TGTGCCAGCAGCCCTTGGACAGGGAAAGGGGACGAGCAGTACTTC
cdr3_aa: CASSPWTGKGDEQYF

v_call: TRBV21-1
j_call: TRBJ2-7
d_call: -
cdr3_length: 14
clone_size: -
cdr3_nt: TGTGCCAGCAGCCAGAAAGGGGAACAGGGGGACCGGTACTTC
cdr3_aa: CASSQKGEQGDRYF

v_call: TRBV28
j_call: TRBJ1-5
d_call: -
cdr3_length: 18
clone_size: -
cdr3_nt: TGTGCCAGCAGTCCTACTCCCGGGGGGAACATTCTAGGACAGCCCCAGCATTTT
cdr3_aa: CASSPTPGGNILGQPQHF

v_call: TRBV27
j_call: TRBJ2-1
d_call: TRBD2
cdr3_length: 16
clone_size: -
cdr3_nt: TGTGCCAGCAGTCTAATGCTAGCGGGGGGCGGGAATGAGCAGTTCTTC
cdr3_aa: CASSLMLAGGGNEQFF

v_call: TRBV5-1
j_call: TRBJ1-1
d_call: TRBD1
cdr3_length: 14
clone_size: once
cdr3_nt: TGCGCCAGCAGACCCGGACAGGGTGGGACTGAAGCTTTCTTT
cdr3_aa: CASRPGQGGTEAFF

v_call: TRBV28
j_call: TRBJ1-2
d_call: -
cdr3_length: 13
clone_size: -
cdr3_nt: TGTGCCAGCAGTCAGGGTTGGGACTATGGCTACACCTTC
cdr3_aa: CASSQGWDYGYTF

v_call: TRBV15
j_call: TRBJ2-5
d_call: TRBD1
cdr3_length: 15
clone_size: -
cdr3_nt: TGTGCCACCAGCTCGTGGACAGGGGGGGAAGAGACCCAGTACTTC
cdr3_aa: CATSSWTGGEETQYF

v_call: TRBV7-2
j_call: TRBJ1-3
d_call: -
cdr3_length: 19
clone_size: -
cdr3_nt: TGTGCCAGCAGTCTTAGAAGGGTTGGAGCTTACACTAACAGGAACACCATATATTTT
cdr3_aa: CASSLRRVGAYTNRNTIYF

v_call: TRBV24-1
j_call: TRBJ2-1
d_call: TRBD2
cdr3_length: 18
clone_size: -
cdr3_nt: TGTGCCACCAGTGATTCCCGTCCGTACGCGGGAGGCCACAATGAGCAGTTCTTC
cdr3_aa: CATSDSRPYAGGHNEQFF

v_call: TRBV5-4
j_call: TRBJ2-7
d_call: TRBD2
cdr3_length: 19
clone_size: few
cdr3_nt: TGTGCCAGCAGCTTGGTTTCTTTCGGGACTACCTCATTGGCCTACGAGCAGTACTTC
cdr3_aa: CASSLVSFGTTSLAYEQYF

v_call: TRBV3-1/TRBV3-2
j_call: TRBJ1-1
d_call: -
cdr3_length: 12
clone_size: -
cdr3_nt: TGTGCCAGCAGCCTCGACCGGGTCGTGGCTTTCTTT
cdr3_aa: CASSLDRVVAFF

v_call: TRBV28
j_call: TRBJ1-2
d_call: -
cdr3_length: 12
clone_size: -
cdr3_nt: TGTGCCAGCACCCCCGGGTCCTATGGCTACACCTTC
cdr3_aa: CASTPGSYGYTF

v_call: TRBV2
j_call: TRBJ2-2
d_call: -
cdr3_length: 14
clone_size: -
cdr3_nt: TGTGCCAGCAGTGCCAACTCCCGCACCGGGGAGCTGTTTTTT
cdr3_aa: CASSANSRTGELFF

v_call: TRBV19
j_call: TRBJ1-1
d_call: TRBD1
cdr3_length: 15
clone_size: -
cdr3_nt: TGTGCCAGTAGTATAGAGGGCAGGGGGCTTACTGAAGCTTTCTTT
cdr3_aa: CASSIEGRGLTEAFF

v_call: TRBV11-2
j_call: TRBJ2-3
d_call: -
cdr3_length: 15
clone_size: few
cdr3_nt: TGTGCCAGCAGCGGACAGACAGGAAGGGCAGATACGCAGTATTTT
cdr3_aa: CASSGQTGRADTQYF

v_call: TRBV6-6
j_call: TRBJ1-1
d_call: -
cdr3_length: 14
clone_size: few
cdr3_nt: TGTGCCAGCAGTAGGACGGATCAGGGAACTGAAGCTTTCTTT
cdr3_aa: CASSRTDQGTEAFF

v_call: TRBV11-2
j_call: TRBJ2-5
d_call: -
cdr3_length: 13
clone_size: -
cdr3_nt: TGTGCCAGCAGCTTAGCGGTCATTGAGACCCAGTACTTC
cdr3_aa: CASSLAVIETQYF

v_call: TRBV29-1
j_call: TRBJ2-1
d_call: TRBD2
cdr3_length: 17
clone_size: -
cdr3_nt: TGCAGCGTTGAAGGCGGGACTAGCGGTAGCTCCTACAATGAGCAGTTCTTC
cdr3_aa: CSVEGGTSGSSYNEQFF

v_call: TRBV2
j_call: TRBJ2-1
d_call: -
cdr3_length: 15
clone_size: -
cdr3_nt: TGTGCCAGCAGTGAAGAGTCCAGGATATACAATGAGCAGTTCTTC
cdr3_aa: CASSEESRIYNEQFF

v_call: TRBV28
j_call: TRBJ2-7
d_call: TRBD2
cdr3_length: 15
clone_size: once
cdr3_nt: TGTGCCAGCAGCCGGGAGGGTAGCGGGAGCTACGAGCAGTACTTC
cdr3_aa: CASSREGSGSYEQYF